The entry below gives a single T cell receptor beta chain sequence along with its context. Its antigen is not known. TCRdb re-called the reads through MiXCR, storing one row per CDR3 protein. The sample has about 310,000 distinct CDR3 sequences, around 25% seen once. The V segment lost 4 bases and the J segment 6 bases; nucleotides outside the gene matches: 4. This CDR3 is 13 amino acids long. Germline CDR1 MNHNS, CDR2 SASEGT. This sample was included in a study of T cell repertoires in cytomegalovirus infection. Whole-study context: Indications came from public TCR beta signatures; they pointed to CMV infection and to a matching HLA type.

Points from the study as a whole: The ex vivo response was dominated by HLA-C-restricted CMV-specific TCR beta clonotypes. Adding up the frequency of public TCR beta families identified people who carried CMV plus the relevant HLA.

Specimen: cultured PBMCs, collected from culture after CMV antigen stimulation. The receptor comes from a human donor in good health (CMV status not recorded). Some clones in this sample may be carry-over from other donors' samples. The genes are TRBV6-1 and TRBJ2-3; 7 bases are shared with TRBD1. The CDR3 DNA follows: TGTGCCAGCAGTGGACAGGGAAGGGATACGCAGTATTTT. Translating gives CASSGQGRDTQYF.